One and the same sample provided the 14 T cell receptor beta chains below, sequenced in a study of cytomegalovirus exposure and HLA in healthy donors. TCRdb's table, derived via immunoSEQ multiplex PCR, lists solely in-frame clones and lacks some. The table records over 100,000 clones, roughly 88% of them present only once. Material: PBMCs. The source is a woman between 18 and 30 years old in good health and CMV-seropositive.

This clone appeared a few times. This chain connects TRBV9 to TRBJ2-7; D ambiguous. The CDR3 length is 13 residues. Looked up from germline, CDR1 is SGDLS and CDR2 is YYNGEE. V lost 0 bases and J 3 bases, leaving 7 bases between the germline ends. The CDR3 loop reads CASSVAPVYEQYF. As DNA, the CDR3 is TGTGCCAGCAGCGTAGCTCCAGTCTACGAGCAGTACTTC. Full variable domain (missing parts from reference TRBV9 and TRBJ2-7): DSGVTQTPKHLITATGQRVTLRCSPRSGDLSVYWYQQSLDQGLQFLIQYYNGEERAKGNILERFSAQQFPDLHSELNLSSLELGDSALYFCASSVAPVYEQYFGPGTRLTVT.

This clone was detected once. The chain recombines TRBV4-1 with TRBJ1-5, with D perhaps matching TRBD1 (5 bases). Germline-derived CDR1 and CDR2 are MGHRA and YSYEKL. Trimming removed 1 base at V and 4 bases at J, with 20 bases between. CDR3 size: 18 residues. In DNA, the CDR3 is TGCGCCAGCAGCCAAGGGGGCGGTATAGCAGTGGGGAATCAGCCCCAGCATTTT. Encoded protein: CASSQGGGIAVGNQPQHF.

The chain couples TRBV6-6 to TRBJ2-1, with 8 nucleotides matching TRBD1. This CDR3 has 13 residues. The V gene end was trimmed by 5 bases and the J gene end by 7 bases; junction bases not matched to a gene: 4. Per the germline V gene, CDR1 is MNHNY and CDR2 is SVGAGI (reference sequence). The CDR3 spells CASSGRQGNEQFF. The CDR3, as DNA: TGTGCCAGCAGTGGGAGACAGGGGAATGAGCAGTTCTTC.

CDR3 coding DNA: TGTGCCTGGAGTGACGGGATGGGCACTGAAGCTTTCTTT. This translates into CAWSDGMGTEAFF. The rearrangement links TRBV30 to TRBJ1-1; D gene uncertain. The CDR3 is 13 amino acids. V lost 1 base to trimming and J lost 4 bases, with 10 bases between them. From germline, CDR1 is GTSNPN and CDR2 SVGIG (reference sequence).

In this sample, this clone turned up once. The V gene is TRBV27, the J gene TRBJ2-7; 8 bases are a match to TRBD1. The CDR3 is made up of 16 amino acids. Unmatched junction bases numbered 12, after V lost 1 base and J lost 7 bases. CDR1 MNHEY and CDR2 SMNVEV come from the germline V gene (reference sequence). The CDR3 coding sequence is TGTGCCAGCAGTTTATTAATCCCGCAGGGGGCGCGGGAGCAGTACTTC. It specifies CASSLLIPQGAREQYF.

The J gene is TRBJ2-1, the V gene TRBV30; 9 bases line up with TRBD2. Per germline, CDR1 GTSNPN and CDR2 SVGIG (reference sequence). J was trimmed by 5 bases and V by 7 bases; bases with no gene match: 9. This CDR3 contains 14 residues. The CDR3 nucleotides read TGTGCCTCTTTGGGGCTAGCGGGAAACAATGAGCAGTTCTTC. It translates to CASLGLAGNNEQFF.

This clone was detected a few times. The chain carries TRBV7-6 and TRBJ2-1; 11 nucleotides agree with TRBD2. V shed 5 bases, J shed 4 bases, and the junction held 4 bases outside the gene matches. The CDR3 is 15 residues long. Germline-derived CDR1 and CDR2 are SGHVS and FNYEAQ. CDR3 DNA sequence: TGTGCCAGCAGCGGAACTAGCGGGGGTTACAATGAGCAGTTCTTC. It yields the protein CASSGTSGGYNEQFF.

This CDR3 is CASSIGLAGAYEQFF. DNA of the CDR3: TGTGCCAGTAGTATAGGGCTAGCGGGAGCTTATGAGCAGTTCTTC. This sequence joins TRBV19 and TRBJ2-1, with TRBD2 matching 10 bases. V was clipped by 1 base and J by 8 bases; unmatched bases: 5. Germline CDR1 reads LNHDA; CDR2 reads SQIVND (reference sequence). CDR3 length: 15 residues.

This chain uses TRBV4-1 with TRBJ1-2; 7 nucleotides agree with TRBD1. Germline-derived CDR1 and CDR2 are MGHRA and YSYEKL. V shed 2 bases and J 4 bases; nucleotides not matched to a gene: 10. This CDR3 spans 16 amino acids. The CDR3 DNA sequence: TGCGCCAGCAGCCAATTCCCGGGACAGATACTCTATGGCTACACCTTC. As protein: CASSQFPGQILYGYTF.

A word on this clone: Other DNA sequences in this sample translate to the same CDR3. The DNA of the CDR3 is TGTGCCAGCAGCTTGGGCCTTACCGATACGCAGTATTTT. Protein sequence: CASSLGLTDTQYF. This rearrangement joins TRBV7-8 to TRBJ2-3; D is unclear. Trimming took 3 bases from V and 6 from J, leaving 10 bases between them. The CDR3 loop spans 13 amino acids. Germline loops: CDR1 SGHVS, CDR2 FQNEAQ.

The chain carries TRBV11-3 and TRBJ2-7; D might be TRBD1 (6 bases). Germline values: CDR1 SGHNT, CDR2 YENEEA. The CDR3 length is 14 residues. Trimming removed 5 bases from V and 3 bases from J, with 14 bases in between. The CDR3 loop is CASSDRKTHYEQYF. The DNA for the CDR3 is TGTGCCAGCAGCGACAGGAAAACCCACTACGAGCAGTACTTC.

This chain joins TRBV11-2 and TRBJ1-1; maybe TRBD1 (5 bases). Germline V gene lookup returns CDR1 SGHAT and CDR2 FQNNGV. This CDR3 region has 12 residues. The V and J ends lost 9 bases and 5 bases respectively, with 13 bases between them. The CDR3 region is CASRGGDTEAFF. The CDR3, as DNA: TGTGCCAGTCGCGGAGGGGATACTGAAGCTTTCTTT. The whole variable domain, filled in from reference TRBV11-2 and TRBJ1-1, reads EAGVAQSPRYKIIEKRQSVAFWCNPISGHATLYWYQQILGQGPKLLIQFQNNGVVDDSQLPKDRFSAERLKGVDSTLKIQPAKLEDSAVYLCASRGGDTEAFFGQGTRLTVV.

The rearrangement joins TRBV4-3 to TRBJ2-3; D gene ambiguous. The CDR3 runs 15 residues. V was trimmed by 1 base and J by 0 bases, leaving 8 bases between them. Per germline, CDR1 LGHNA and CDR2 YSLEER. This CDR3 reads CASSQGFASTDTQYF. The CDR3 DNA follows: TGCGCCAGCAGCCAAGGATTCGCGAGCACAGATACGCAGTATTTT.

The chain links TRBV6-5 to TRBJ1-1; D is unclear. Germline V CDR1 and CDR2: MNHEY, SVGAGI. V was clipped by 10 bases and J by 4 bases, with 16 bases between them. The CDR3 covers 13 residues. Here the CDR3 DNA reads TGTGCCACCCATGCGCAGGAGGGCACTGAAGCTTTCTTT. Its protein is CATHAQEGTEAFF.